This T cell receptor (beta chain) appears in the sequencing data of a study of cytomegalovirus exposure and HLA in healthy donors. Study details: The Caucasian-associated ancestry cluster held 65% to 85% of 350 to 450 genotyped donors.

A single count supports this clone. Its target is unknown. Amplification used 60 Vbeta primers and 13 Jbeta primers. Clones were sequenced by immunoSEQ multiplex PCR, and TCRdb holds only the in-frame ones, with some missing. The sample records fewer than 200,000 clones, roughly 79% being singletons. Findings and caveats of the study: Earlier analysis yielded a pattern in which most TCR beta V segments were productive about 90% or about 30% of the time. Investigators reported around 150 TCR beta chains as tied to cytomegalovirus.

The sample consisted of PBMCs. This clonotype originated in a woman aged 45-60 years in good health and CMV-seronegative.

The CDR3 sequence is CASSLMGQGANEQYF. CDR3 in DNA: TGCGCCAGCAGCTTAATGGGACAGGGGGCTAACGAGCAGTACTTC. The genes are TRBV5-1 and TRBJ2-7; 12 bases align to TRBD1. The CDR3 is 15 amino acids. The junction had 5 bases not matched to a gene; V was cut back by 2 bases and J by 5 bases. Germline V gene lookup returns CDR1 SGHRS and CDR2 YFSETQ.